A single sample is the source of the 14 T cell receptor beta chains below, sequenced in a study of cytomegalovirus exposure and HLA in healthy donors. Using immunoSEQ multiplex PCR, the repertoire was profiled, and TCRdb retains in-frame clones only, with some absent. The profile shows 200,000 to 250,000 clones, about 91% of them singletons. Material: PBMCs. These receptors were collected from a woman between 18 and 30 years old in good health and CMV-seronegative.

The J gene is TRBJ2-5, the V gene TRBV9, with 9 bases aligning to TRBD2. Germline CDR1 is SGDLS and CDR2 is YYNGEE. This CDR3 contains 14 residues. J was trimmed by 4 bases and V by 2 bases; bases with no gene match: 3. The CDR3: CASSVAGGSETQYF. DNA of the CDR3: TGTGCCAGCAGCGTCGCGGGAGGGTCAGAGACCCAGTACTTC.

The chain links TRBV5-1 to TRBJ1-2, with 8 nucleotides matching TRBD1. Germline V gene lookup returns CDR1 SGHRS and CDR2 YFSETQ. Losses at the gene ends were 1 base for V and 8 bases for J; bases not matched to a gene: 7. The length of the CDR3 is 14 residues. The CDR3 DNA reads as TGCGCCAGCAGCTTGCTACAGGGGGAGAGCGGCTACACCTTC. Translation: CASSLLQGESGYTF.

J is TRBJ1-2 and V is TRBV7-2, with D possibly matching TRBD1 (5 bases). The CDR3 spans 14 residues. V lost 8 bases and J lost 3, with 16 bases in between. Looked up from germline, CDR1 is SGHTA and CDR2 is FQGNSA. CDR3 amino acids: CASGVARVDYGYTF. In DNA, the CDR3 is TGTGCCAGCGGAGTCGCCAGGGTAGACTATGGCTACACCTTC.

The chain combines TRBV7-9 with TRBJ1-1; 8 bases align to TRBD1. Germline V CDR1 and CDR2: SEHNR, FQNEAQ (reference sequence). Trimming at V came to 5 bases and at J to 7 bases, leaving 6 bases not matched to a gene. CDR3 length equals 13 residues. CDR3 amino acids: CASSPGTGDEAFF. The DNA for the CDR3 is TGTGCCAGCAGCCCCGGGACAGGTGATGAAGCTTTCTTT.

J is TRBJ2-3 and V is TRBV4-2; TRBD1 matches at 7 bases. J was trimmed by 10 bases and V by 1 base; bases with no gene match: 11. Germline V gene lookup returns CDR1 LGHNA and CDR2 YNFKEQ. This CDR3 has 15 amino acids. CDR3 protein: CASSQGDTDRRAQYF. CDR3 sequence (DNA): TGTGCCAGCAGCCAAGGGGACACGGACAGGCGTGCGCAGTATTTT.

The chain links TRBV11-2 to TRBJ1-4; tentatively, D is TRBD1 (5 bases). The V end lost 1 base, the J end lost 7 bases, and 13 bases lay between the germline ends. The length of the CDR3 is 15 residues. Germline lookup yields CDR1 SGHAT and CDR2 FQNNGV. The DNA of the CDR3 is TGTGCCAGCAGCTTAGTTCTCCGCGGGGGTGAAAAACTGTTTTTT. Amino acids: CASSLVLRGGEKLFF.

This clone appeared once. The V and J genes are TRBV4-3 and TRBJ1-2; 7 bases are a match to TRBD1. CDR3 size: 13 residues. J lost 6 bases, V lost 2 bases, and 3 bases had no gene match. Germline CDR1 reads LGHNA; CDR2 reads YSLEER. CDR3 bases: TGCGCCAGCAGCCAACGGACAGGAAATGGCTACACCTTC. Protein product: CASSQRTGNGYTF.

The genes are TRBV28 and TRBJ2-1; TRBD2 matches at 7 bases. The length of the CDR3 is 15 residues. The V gene's germline CDR1 is MDHEN and CDR2 SYDVKM. Trimming at V came to 6 bases and at J to 7 bases, leaving 12 bases not matched to a gene. This chain's CDR3 is CASSPRLAELNEQFF. The CDR3 DNA sequence: TGTGCCAGCAGCCCCCGCCTAGCGGAGTTAAATGAGCAGTTCTTC.

This rearrangement joins TRBV19 to TRBJ2-7; perhaps TRBD1 as D (6 bases). The CDR3 is 15 amino acids. The V end was cut by 5 bases, the J end by 2 bases, with 16 bases between. CDR1 and CDR2 from the germline V gene are LNHDA and SQIVND (reference sequence). CDR3 protein: CASSWKDSETYEQYF. In nucleotides, the CDR3 is TGTGCCAGTAGTTGGAAGGACAGCGAGACCTACGAGCAGTACTTC.

The chain couples TRBV28 to TRBJ2-1; D perhaps matches TRBD2 (6 bases). The CDR3 loop spans 19 amino acids. The V and J ends lost 2 bases and 0 bases respectively, with 20 bases between them. Looked up from germline, CDR1 is MDHEN and CDR2 is SYDVKM. The CDR3 nucleotides are TGTGCCAGCAGTTTACCCCGCCGGAGGGACCCCCGCTCCTACAATGAGCAGTTCTTC. This encodes CASSLPRRRDPRSYNEQFF.

The chain links TRBV6-5 to TRBJ2-7; D possibly corresponds to TRBD1 (6 bases). The germline V and J ends were trimmed by 1 base and 2 bases, with 12 bases remaining between them. The CDR3 loop spans 15 amino acids. CDR1 and CDR2 from the germline V gene are MNHEY and SVGAGI. CDR3 coding DNA: TGTGCCAGCAGTTACTATGCAGGGGACCCCTACGAGCAGTACTTC. It yields the protein CASSYYAGDPYEQYF.

The chain recombines TRBV18 with TRBJ1-2; D call uncertain. V shed 2 bases and J shed 5 bases, with 12 bases lying between them. The CDR3 runs 14 residues. In germline, CDR1 is KGHSH, CDR2 LQKENI. CDR3 residues: CASSPREKNYGYTF. The CDR3 DNA sequence: TGTGCCAGCTCACCAAGGGAGAAAAATTATGGCTACACCTTC.

The chain links TRBV9 to TRBJ2-7, with a tentative D call TRBD1 (5 bases). The CDR3 runs to 14 residues. V was pared by 4 bases and J by 2 bases, with 13 bases between. Germline assignment: CDR1 SGDLS and CDR2 YYNGEE. Here the CDR3 reads CASSLDDSTYEQYF. DNA for the CDR3: TGTGCCAGCAGCTTAGACGACAGTACCTACGAGCAGTACTTC.

Only a few counts were recorded for this clone. The chain employs TRBV28 and TRBJ1-1, with 9 bases aligning to TRBD1. The length of the CDR3 is 15 residues. Trimming at V came to 8 bases and at J to 2 bases, leaving 9 bases not matched to a gene. The germline CDR1 and CDR2 sequences are MDHEN and SYDVKM. The CDR3 bases are TGTGCCAGCCACCGGGACAGGGCAGTAAACACTGAAGCTTTCTTT. Translated: CASHRDRAVNTEAFF.